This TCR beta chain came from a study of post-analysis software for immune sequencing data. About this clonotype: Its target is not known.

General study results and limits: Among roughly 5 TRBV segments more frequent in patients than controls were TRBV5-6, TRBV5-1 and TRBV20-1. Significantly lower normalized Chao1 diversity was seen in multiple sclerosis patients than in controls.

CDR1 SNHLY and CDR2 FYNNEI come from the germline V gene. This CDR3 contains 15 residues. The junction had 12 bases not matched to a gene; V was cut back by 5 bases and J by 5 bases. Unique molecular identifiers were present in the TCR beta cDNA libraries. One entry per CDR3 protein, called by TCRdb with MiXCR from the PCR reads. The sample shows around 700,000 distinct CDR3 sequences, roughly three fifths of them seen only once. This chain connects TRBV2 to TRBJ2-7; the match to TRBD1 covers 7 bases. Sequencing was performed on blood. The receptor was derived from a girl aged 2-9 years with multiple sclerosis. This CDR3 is CASSSTGVRPHEQYF. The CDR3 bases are TGTGCCAGCAGTTCAACAGGGGTTCGGCCCCACGAGCAGTACTTC.